The 28 T cell receptor beta chains presented below share a single source sample, sequenced in a study of CD8 T cells in Susac syndrome. It was with random hexamers that roughly 0.5 to 1 ug RNA was reverse transcribed. TCRdb used MiXCR to reprocess the immunoSEQ multiplex PCR reads, holding one entry per CDR3 protein. The sample consists of approximately 190,000 distinct CDR3 sequences, roughly 95% of them appearing once. Material: CD4+ T cells from PBMCs. The receptors here all came from a human donor with Susac syndrome.

The V and J genes are TRBV7-9 and TRBJ1-1; a possible D gene is TRBD1 (5 bases). Trimming pared 1 base from V and 4 bases from J, leaving 10 bases between. Germline CDR1 reads SEHNR; CDR2 reads FQNEAQ (reference sequence). The CDR3 consists of 14 residues. The CDR3 loop reads CASSLDGGPTEAFF. In nucleotides, the CDR3 is TGTGCCAGCAGCTTAGATGGGGGACCCACTGAAGCTTTCTTT. Combining the CDR3 with reference TRBV7-9 and TRBJ1-1 gives the whole variable domain DTGVSQNPRHKITKRGQNVTFRCDPISEHNRLYWYRQTLGQGPEFLTYFQNEAQLEKSRLLSDRFSAERPKGSFSTLEIQRTEQGDSAMYLCASSLDGGPTEAFFGQGTRLTVV.

The CDR3, as DNA: TGCAGCGTCTCCTCGACTAGCGGGGTGCAAGAGACCCAGTACTTC. Translated: CSVSSTSGVQETQYF. J is TRBJ2-5 and V is TRBV29-1, with 11 bases that match TRBD2. The CDR3 is 15 amino acids. Germline CDR1 reads SQVTM; CDR2 reads ANQGSEA. J lost 2 bases, V lost 6 bases, and 8 bases had no gene match.

A few counts support this clonotype. This chain joins TRBV7-9 and TRBJ2-3; D remains unclear. Germline lookup yields CDR1 SEHNR and CDR2 FQNEAQ (reference sequence). The V end was cut by 6 bases, the J end by 5 bases, with 6 bases between. This CDR3 comprises 11 residues. The DNA of the CDR3 is TGTGCCAGCAGTTTTAGAGATACGCAGTATTTT. This translates into CASSFRDTQYF.

The rearrangement joins TRBV30 to TRBJ2-2, with 8 nucleotides matching TRBD2. V lost 4 bases to trimming and J lost 8 bases; unmatched junction nucleotides: 9. Germline V gene lookup returns CDR1 GTSNPN and CDR2 SVGIG (reference sequence). CDR3 length: 14 residues. CDR3 nucleotide sequence: TGTGCCTGGACTCGGCGGGGGGTGGCAGGGGAGCTGTTTTTT. It translates to CAWTRRGVAGELFF.

The CDR3: CASSILPSGRGELFF. The CDR3 region has the DNA TGTGCCAGCAGCATACTACCCAGCGGGAGGGGGGAGCTGTTTTTT. This chain joins TRBV7-2 and TRBJ2-2, with 9 bases that match TRBD2. This CDR3 spans 15 amino acids. CDR1 is SGHTA, CDR2 FQGNSA, per germline. The V gene end was trimmed by 5 bases and the J gene end by 8 bases; junction bases not matched to a gene: 9.

The chain uses TRBV19 and TRBJ1-2, with 8 bases fitting TRBD1. Trimming took 7 bases from V and 5 from J; bases not matched to a gene: 9. Germline V gene sequence: CDR1 LNHDA, CDR2 SQIVND (reference sequence). This CDR3 has 14 residues. The CDR3 loop is CASTPDRGPYGYTF. The CDR3, as DNA: TGTGCCAGTACCCCCGACAGGGGACCATATGGCTACACCTTC.

The chain joins TRBV5-1 to TRBJ2-3; 10 bases align to TRBD2. This CDR3 region has 16 residues. With V trimmed by 3 bases and J by 3 bases, 7 bases remained unmatched. Germline CDR1 reads SGHRS; CDR2 reads YFSETQ. The CDR3 nucleotides read TGCGCCAGCAGCTCTACCCCTAGCGGGGGAACAGATACGCAGTATTTT. Protein sequence: CASSSTPSGGTDTQYF.

This clonotype was seen a single time. The chain carries TRBV30 and TRBJ1-2; 7 bases are a match to TRBD1. In germline, CDR1 is GTSNPN, CDR2 SVGIG (reference sequence). Trimming took 1 base from V and 1 from J; bases not matched to a gene: 0. The CDR3 has 13 residues. Here the CDR3 DNA reads TGTGCCTGGAGTGGGGACAGTAACTATGGCTACACCTTC. It encodes CAWSGDSNYGYTF.

This rearrangement joins TRBV20-1 to TRBJ2-5; a weak D match, TRBD2 (6 bases). The CDR3 is 12 residues long. Germline CDR1 DFQATT, CDR2 SNEGSKA (reference sequence). V lost 3 bases, J lost 4 bases, and 9 bases lay in between. The CDR3, as DNA: TGCAGTGCTAGGATCGGGGGAGAGACCCAGTACTTC. Encoded protein: CSARIGGETQYF.

This clonotype has only one observation. The chain is built from TRBV7-2 and TRBJ2-1; the D gene is possibly TRBD2 (5 bases). This CDR3 spans 15 amino acids. The ends were cut back, 5 bases at V and 7 bases at J, with 18 bases in the middle. CDR1 is SGHTA and CDR2 is FQGNSA in the germline V gene. This CDR3 is CASSITRTGRNEQFF. CDR3 DNA: TGTGCCAGCAGCATTACTAGAACCGGGCGGAATGAGCAGTTCTTC. The full variable domain, with the rest looked up from reference TRBV7-2 and TRBJ2-1, is GAGVSQSPSNKVTEKGKDVELRCDPISGHTALYWYRQSLGQGLEFLIYFQGNSAPDKSGLPSDRFSAERTGGSVSTLTIQRTQQEDSAVYLCASSITRTGRNEQFFGPGTRLTVL.

The chain has TRBV7-6 and TRBJ2-3; no reliable D call. Looked up from germline, CDR1 is SGHVS and CDR2 is FNYEAQ. V lost 0 bases to trimming and J lost 0 bases, with 7 bases between them. The CDR3 is 15 amino acids. The CDR3 DNA reads TGTGCCAGCAGCTTAGCTCCCCCTAGCACAGATACGCAGTATTTT. Its translation is CASSLAPPSTDTQYF.

J is TRBJ1-4 and V is TRBV30; D is possibly TRBD1 (6 bases). Germline-derived CDR1 and CDR2 are GTSNPN and SVGIG (reference sequence). The CDR3 loop spans 14 amino acids. V was cut by 0 bases and J by 7 bases, with 12 bases left in between. CDR3 sequence: CAWSVSGVVEKLFF. CDR3 nucleotides: TGTGCCTGGAGTGTCTCAGGGGTTGTTGAAAAACTGTTTTTT.

This chain links TRBV11-2 with TRBJ2-7; D may match TRBD1 or TRBD2 (5 bases each). The ends were cut back, 4 bases at V and 5 bases at J, with 9 bases in the middle. CDR1 SGHAT and CDR2 FQNNGV come from the germline V gene. CDR3 length: 12 residues. CDR3 loop: CASSSRGHEQYF. Written as DNA, the CDR3 is TGTGCCAGCAGCTCGAGGGGCCACGAGCAGTACTTC.

The rearrangement joins TRBV20-1 to TRBJ1-2, with a weak D call TRBD1 (5 bases). In germline, CDR1 is DFQATT, CDR2 SNEGSKA (reference sequence). The CDR3 is 13 residues long. Deletions cut 6 bases from V and 3 bases from J, with 14 bases between. In DNA form, the CDR3 reads TGCAGTGCCTCCCCGGGGCTATACTATGGCTACACCTTC. This encodes CSASPGLYYGYTF.

This clonotype showed up just once. V gene TRBV6-5 combines with J gene TRBJ2-7; D may be TRBD1 (5 bases). The ends were cut back, 6 bases at V and 4 bases at J, with 19 bases in the middle. CDR3 length equals 15 residues. Germline V lookup: CDR1 MNHEY, CDR2 SVGAGI. CDR3 amino acids: CASSPQASTGYEQYF. The CDR3 nucleotides are TGTGCCAGCAGCCCACAGGCTAGTACCGGATACGAGCAGTACTTC.

The rearrangement uses TRBV7-2 and TRBJ2-2; 8 bases map to TRBD2. In germline, CDR1 is SGHTA, CDR2 FQGNSA. J lost 4 bases, V lost 6 bases, and 10 bases had no gene match. The CDR3 has 16 residues. The DNA of the CDR3 is TGTGCCAGCAGTCAGTCCCCCGGGACTAGCACCGGGGAGCTGTTTTTT. It encodes CASSQSPGTSTGELFF. The full variable domain, its missing parts supplied by reference TRBV7-2 and TRBJ2-2, is GAGVSQSPSNKVTEKGKDVELRCDPISGHTALYWYRQSLGQGLEFLIYFQGNSAPDKSGLPSDRFSAERTGGSVSTLTIQRTQQEDSAVYLCASSQSPGTSTGELFFGEGSRLTVL.

J is TRBJ2-7 and V is TRBV5-6; D may correspond to TRBD1 or TRBD2 (5 bases each). This CDR3 contains 12 residues. V lost 3 bases and J 10 bases, leaving 14 bases between the germline ends. Germline assignment: CDR1 SGHDT and CDR2 YYEEEE. The CDR3 DNA is TGTGCCAGCAGCTCGACGGTAGGGGACCAGTACTTC. This codes for CASSSTVGDQYF.

The CDR3 is CASSPTGAGELFF. The CDR3 coding sequence is TGTGCCAGCAGCCCTACAGGGGCCGGGGAGCTGTTTTTT. This chain connects TRBV7-9 to TRBJ2-2, with 7 positions matching TRBD1. The CDR3 runs to 13 residues. J lost 6 bases, V lost 5 bases, and 3 bases had no gene match. Germline CDR1 is SEHNR and CDR2 is FQNEAQ (reference sequence). Looking up the rest from reference TRBV7-9 and TRBJ2-2 gives the full variable domain: DTGVSQNPRHKITKRGQNVTFRCDPISEHNRLYWYRQTLGQGPEFLTYFQNEAQLEKSRLLSDRFSAERPKGSFSTLEIQRTEQGDSAMYLCASSPTGAGELFFGEGSRLTVL.

The chain links TRBV30 to TRBJ1-2; tentative D call: TRBD1 (5 bases). The germline V gene has CDR1 GTSNPN and CDR2 SVGIG (reference sequence). Trimming shortened V by 2 bases and J by 8 bases, and 12 bases separated the two germline ends. The CDR3 is 12 amino acids. CDR3 DNA sequence: TGTGCCTGGAGTTCGGGGCAACAGGGCTACACCTTC. It codes for CAWSSGQQGYTF.

The chain uses TRBV25-1 and TRBJ1-2; tentative D call: TRBD1 (5 bases). The CDR3 loop spans 16 amino acids. Per germline, CDR1 MGHDK and CDR2 SYGVNS. V was pared by 5 bases and J by 6 bases, with 22 bases between. The CDR3 is CASSSNARGARNGYTF. The CDR3 DNA reads TGTGCCAGCAGTTCCAACGCAAGGGGCGCGCGAAATGGCTACACCTTC.

The genes are TRBV6-5 and TRBJ2-3, with a possible D match to TRBD2 (7 bases). V lost 8 bases and J lost 6, with 9 bases in between. CDR3 size: 11 residues. Germline V gene lookup returns CDR1 MNHEY and CDR2 SVGAGI. The CDR3 nucleotides read TGTGCCAGCGGGGGGGCGGATACGCAGTATTTT. As protein: CASGGADTQYF.

This clonotype was observed once. The gene calls are TRBV29-1 and TRBJ2-2; the D gene is possibly TRBD2 (5 bases). The CDR3 runs 14 residues. CDR1 and CDR2 (germline): SQVTM, ANQGSEA. Trimming cost V 7 bases and J 0 bases, with 12 bases left between them. Written as DNA, the CDR3 is TGCAGCGCTGGACGGGATTCGAACACCGGGGAGCTGTTTTTT. This translates into CSAGRDSNTGELFF.

This clonotype was observed once. CDR3 residues: CASSLGTPSYEQYF. The CDR3 region has the DNA TGTGCCAGCAGTCTGGGGACGCCATCCTACGAGCAGTACTTC. The rearrangement uses TRBV12-3 or TRBV12-4 and TRBJ2-7, with D perhaps assigned TRBD1 or TRBD2 (5 bases each). V was cut by 5 bases and J by 1 base, with 12 bases left in between. The CDR3 covers 14 residues.

This chain links TRBV4-1 with TRBJ2-7; 8 bases align to TRBD2. CDR3 length: 15 residues. The V segment lost 2 bases and the J segment 3 bases; nucleotides outside the gene matches: 6. The germline V gene has CDR1 MGHRA and CDR2 YSYEKL. The CDR3 region has the DNA TGCGCCAGCAGCCAAAGTTCCCGGGGGGGCTACGAGCAGTACTTC. Translation gives CASSQSSRGGYEQYF.

This CDR3 is CASSQPDRGSSPLHF. The CDR3 DNA sequence: TGCGCCAGCAGCCAACCGGACAGGGGCAGTTCACCCCTCCACTTT. The V call is TRBV4-1, the J call TRBJ1-6; TRBD1 matches at 9 bases. CDR3 size: 15 residues. Germline CDR1 reads MGHRA; CDR2 reads YSYEKL. V shed 2 bases and J 9 bases; nucleotides not matched to a gene: 5.

The rearrangement links TRBV29-1 to TRBJ2-2, with D perhaps TRBD1 or TRBD2 (5 bases each). The CDR3 runs to 11 residues. The V and J ends lost 6 bases and 3 bases respectively, with 5 bases between them. Germline V CDR1 and CDR2: SQVTM, ANQGSEA. The CDR3 protein is CSVGDTGELFF. In DNA form, the CDR3 reads TGCAGCGTGGGGGACACCGGGGAGCTGTTTTTT.

The chain carries TRBV7-3 and TRBJ2-2; 7 bases agree with TRBD2. The V gene's germline CDR1 is SGHTA and CDR2 FQGTGA. V dropped 5 bases and J dropped 4; count of bases not matched to a gene: 7. The CDR3 covers 15 residues. The CDR3 sequence is CASSPMGGGTGELFF. Written as DNA, the CDR3 is TGTGCCAGCAGCCCGATGGGCGGGGGCACCGGGGAGCTGTTTTTT. The complete variable domain, with remaining parts taken from reference TRBV7-3 and TRBJ2-2, reads GAGVSQTPSNKVTEKGKYVELRCDPISGHTALYWYRQSLGQGPEFLIYFQGTGAADDSGLPNDRFFAVRPEGSVSTLKIQRTERGDSAVYLCASSPMGGGTGELFFGEGSRLTVL.

The chain joins TRBV20-1 to TRBJ2-2; D might be TRBD1 (5 bases). Trimming removed 0 bases at V and 7 bases at J, with 18 bases between. Germline CDR1 is DFQATT and CDR2 is SNEGSKA (reference sequence). The CDR3 extends over 16 amino acids. CDR3 coding DNA: TGCAGTGCTAGAGAAAGGGGCGGACCTCTGGGCGGGGAGCTGTTTTTT. It yields the protein CSARERGGPLGGELFF.